This T cell receptor beta chain was obtained from a study of T cell responses to AZD1222 COVID-19 vaccine. Findings and limits, study-wide: Sampling captured repertoires only after the peak T cell response. Unmutated variant regions are reportedly targeted by nearly half of spike-specific TCRs. Spike as a whole was targeted by vaccine-associated CD4 TCRs, dominant at 160-218 and 743-854. Spike-specific TCR breadth and depth rose after two AZD1222 doses.

This clone occurred once. Its matching antigen is unknown. This CDR3 is 14 amino acids long. Germline V CDR1 and CDR2: SGHTA, FQGNSA. V lost 5 bases and J lost 9, with 19 bases in between. Assay: immunoSEQ multiplex PCR; the TCRdb copy retains only in-frame clones and omits some. Of about 160,000 clones listed, around nine tenths were seen once; the top ten hold roughly 4%. The gene calls are TRBV7-2 and TRBJ1-2; D perhaps matches TRBD1 (6 bases). The sequence was collected from an adult who received the AZD1222 COVID-19 vaccine. The sample here was peripheral blood, taken 28 days after the second AZD1222 dose. The CDR3 DNA reads as TGTGCCAGCAGCCAATCGGGGGGCGGGATAAGCTACACCTTC. It yields the protein CASSQSGGGISYTF.